This T cell receptor beta chain is drawn from a study of blood T cells in healthy people across ages. Overall study: Researchers report that template switching captured about one barcoded beta molecule per two T cells.

A second PCR, run for roughly 6 to 11 cycles, used a sample-barcoded 5' primer plus a J-beta primer mix. TCRdb ran MiXCR on the 5' RACE reads and lists one entry per CDR3 protein. This table has 800,000 or so distinct CDR3 sequences, roughly 25% appearing once. From germline, CDR1 is MDHEN and CDR2 SYDVKM. Germline trimming cut 5 bases from V and 1 base from J; bases unmatched to any gene: 9. There are 16 residues in the CDR3. In addition, the sample was reused for a study of T cells of mothers and their children. That publication notes: Over 9.5 million reads per mother and about 3 million per child were obtained. Biologically related mothers and children overlapped slightly more than unrelated pairs, a non-significant difference.

Specimen: blood. The clonotype was recovered from a boy between 10 and 17 years old in good health. The V gene is TRBV28, the J gene TRBJ2-3; 7 nucleotides line up with TRBD2. CDR3 loop: CASSPSGRERTDTQYF. The CDR3 DNA follows: TGTGCCAGCAGTCCCTCGGGGCGGGAGCGCACAGATACGCAGTATTTT.